Shown below are 11 T cell receptor beta chains from a single sample sequenced in a study of Ad26.COV2.S vaccination and SARS-CoV-2 variants. The assay was immunoSEQ multiplex PCR, and TCRdb's table has in-frame clones only and misses some. This table has 330,000 or so clones, approximately 87% appearing once. Treatment meaning: roughly 19 received Ad26.COV2.S at low or high dose, single or two shots; roughly five received placebo; per-sample allocation not given. Collection of the samples took place on day 63 after the first injection of vaccine or placebo. The sequenced sample was peripheral blood, obtained in a trial of Ad26.COV2.S vaccine versus placebo. Every receptor here comes from a person between 18 and 60 years old who received the Ad26.COV2.S COVID-19 vaccine or a placebo.

This CDR3 reads CSGRKGTEAFF. The CDR3 DNA reads as TGCAGCGGCCGAAAGGGTACTGAAGCTTTCTTT. The gene calls are TRBV29-1 and TRBJ1-1; D ambiguous. The V gene's germline CDR1 is SQVTM and CDR2 ANQGSEA. CDR3 size: 11 residues. Trimming cost V 7 bases and J 5 bases, with 11 bases left between them. Using reference TRBV29-1 and TRBJ1-1 for the parts outside the CDR3, the full variable domain is SAVISQKPSRDICQRGTSLTIQCQVDSQVTMMFWYRQQPGQSLTLIATANQGSEATYESGFVIDKFPISRPNLTFSTLTVSNMSPEDSSIYLCSGRKGTEAFFGQGTRLTVV.

The chain couples TRBV10-1 to TRBJ2-7, with D uncertain. Germline CDR1 and CDR2: WNHNN and SYGVQD (reference sequence). Trimming removed 4 bases from V and 4 bases from J, with 20 bases in between. This CDR3 is built from 16 residues. CDR3 bases: TGCGCCAGCAGTGCTCCGGAGAAGGGTCGAGGATACGAGCAGTACTTC. Protein sequence: CASSAPEKGRGYEQYF.

The table lists this clone with a count of one. The V and J genes are TRBV11-2 and TRBJ2-1; D is unclear. V lost 2 bases and J lost 4, with 6 bases in between. The CDR3 spans 13 residues. CDR1 is SGHAT, CDR2 FQNNGV, per germline. This chain's CDR3 is CASSLRSYNEQFF. For the CDR3, the DNA is TGTGCCAGCAGCTTACGGTCTTACAATGAGCAGTTCTTC.

The genes are TRBV5-5 and TRBJ2-1; 11 bases map to TRBD2. The germline gives CDR1 SGHKS, CDR2 YYEKEE (reference sequence). This CDR3 is built from 17 residues. Trimming removed 4 bases from V and 12 bases from J; junction bases left unmatched: 18. CDR3 region: CASSAGTSGTRDSGQFF. DNA for the CDR3: TGTGCCAGCAGCGCCGGGACTAGCGGAACCCGAGATAGCGGGCAGTTCTTC.

This chain uses TRBV7-9 with TRBJ1-1; D gene uncertain. This CDR3 comprises 13 residues. Trimming removed 5 bases from V and 5 bases from J, with 12 bases in between. Germline CDR1 and CDR2: SEHNR and FQNEAQ (reference sequence). The CDR3 spells CASSPTDTTEAFF. The DNA for the CDR3 is TGTGCCAGCAGCCCCACCGATACGACTGAAGCTTTCTTT.

The rearrangement uses TRBV9 and TRBJ2-2; 10 nucleotides match TRBD1. Germline lookup yields CDR1 SGDLS and CDR2 YYNGEE. The CDR3 consists of 16 residues. V shed 4 bases and J 3 bases; nucleotides not matched to a gene: 6. CDR3 residues: CASSRRTGGDTGELFF. In nucleotides, the CDR3 is TGTGCCAGCAGCCGCCGGACAGGGGGGGACACCGGGGAGCTGTTTTTT.

This chain joins TRBV19 and TRBJ2-3, with D unclear. CDR3 length: 13 residues. Germline V lookup: CDR1 LNHDA, CDR2 SQIVND (reference sequence). V lost 5 bases to trimming and J lost 2 bases, with 8 bases between them. CDR3 in DNA: TGTGCCAGTAGTTGGGGAATCACAGATACGCAGTATTTT. Its translation: CASSWGITDTQYF.

The CDR3 sequence: CASSKGQGAKEQFF. Written as DNA, the CDR3 is TGTGCCAGCAGCAAGGGACAGGGGGCAAAAGAGCAGTTCTTC. The V call is TRBV6-5, the J call TRBJ2-1; 12 nucleotides match TRBD1. CDR1 and CDR2 (germline): MNHEY, SVGAGI. CDR3 length: 14 residues. V lost 6 bases and J lost 10; bases outside the gene matches: 7.

In this sample, this clone turned up once. V and J are TRBV7-2 and TRBJ1-3; the D is unclear. The ends were cut back, 3 bases at V and 2 bases at J, with 2 bases in the middle. CDR1 and CDR2 (germline): SGHTA, FQGNSA. CDR3 length: 12 residues. The CDR3 nucleotides are TGTGCCAGCAGCTTTGCTGGAAACACCATATATTTT. It yields the protein CASSFAGNTIYF.

The chain joins TRBV3-1 (or the pseudogene TRBV3-2) to TRBJ2-3, with TRBD2 identical over 9 bases. The CDR3 consists of 16 residues. Germline CDR1 LGHDT, CDR2 YNNKEL (reference sequence). V trimming: 6 bases; J trimming: 3 bases; junction bases outside the gene matches: 10. This CDR3 is CASRPAGGWRTDTQYF. The CDR3 nucleotides are TGTGCCAGCAGACCAGCGGGAGGATGGAGAACAGATACGCAGTATTTT.

The chain couples TRBV4-3 to TRBJ2-5; 7 bases are a match to TRBD1. The J segment lost 4 bases and the V segment lost 4 bases, leaving 9 bases of the junction unmatched. The CDR3 loop spans 15 amino acids. Per the germline V gene, CDR1 is LGHNA and CDR2 is YSLEER. This chain's CDR3 is CASSLNRGVAETQYF. The CDR3 nucleotides read TGCGCCAGCAGCCTCAACAGGGGAGTGGCAGAGACCCAGTACTTC.